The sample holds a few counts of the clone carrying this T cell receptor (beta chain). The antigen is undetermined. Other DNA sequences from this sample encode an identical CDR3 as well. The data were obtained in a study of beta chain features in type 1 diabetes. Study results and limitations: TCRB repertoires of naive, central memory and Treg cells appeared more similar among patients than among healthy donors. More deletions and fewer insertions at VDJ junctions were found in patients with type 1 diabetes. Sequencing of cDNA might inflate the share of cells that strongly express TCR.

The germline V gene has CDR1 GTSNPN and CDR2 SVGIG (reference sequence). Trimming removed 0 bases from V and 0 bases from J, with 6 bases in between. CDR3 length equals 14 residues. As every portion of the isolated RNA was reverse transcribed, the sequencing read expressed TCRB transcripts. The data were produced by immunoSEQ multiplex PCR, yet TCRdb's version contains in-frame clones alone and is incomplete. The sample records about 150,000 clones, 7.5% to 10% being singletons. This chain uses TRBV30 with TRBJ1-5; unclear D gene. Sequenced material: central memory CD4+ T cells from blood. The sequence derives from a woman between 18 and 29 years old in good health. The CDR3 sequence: CAWSVQSSNQPQHF. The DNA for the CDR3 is TGTGCCTGGAGTGTACAGAGTAGCAATCAGCCCCAGCATTTT.